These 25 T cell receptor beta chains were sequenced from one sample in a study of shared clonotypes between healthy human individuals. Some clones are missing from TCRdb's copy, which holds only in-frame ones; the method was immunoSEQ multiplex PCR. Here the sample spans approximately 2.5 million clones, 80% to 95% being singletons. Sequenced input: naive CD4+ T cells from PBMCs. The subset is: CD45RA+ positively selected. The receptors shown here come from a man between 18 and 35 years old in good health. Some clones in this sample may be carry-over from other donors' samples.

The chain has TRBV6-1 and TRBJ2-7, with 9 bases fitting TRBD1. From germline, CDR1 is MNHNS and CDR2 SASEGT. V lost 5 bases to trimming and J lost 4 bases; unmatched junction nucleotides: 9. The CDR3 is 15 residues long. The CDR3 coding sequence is TGTGCCAGCAGTTTACAGGGGGCCCTATATTACGAGCAGTACTTC. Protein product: CASSLQGALYYEQYF.

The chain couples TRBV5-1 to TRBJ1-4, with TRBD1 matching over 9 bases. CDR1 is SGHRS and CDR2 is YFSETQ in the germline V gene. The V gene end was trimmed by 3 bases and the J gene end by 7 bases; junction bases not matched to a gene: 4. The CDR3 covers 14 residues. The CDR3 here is CASSYRGRGEKLFF. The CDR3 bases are TGCGCCAGCAGCTACAGGGGGCGGGGTGAAAAACTGTTTTTT.

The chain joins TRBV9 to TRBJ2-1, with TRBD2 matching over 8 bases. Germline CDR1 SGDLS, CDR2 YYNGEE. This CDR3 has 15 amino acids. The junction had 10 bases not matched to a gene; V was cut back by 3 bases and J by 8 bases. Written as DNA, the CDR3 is TGTGCCAGCAGCGGGGGACTAGTTATGTGGGATGAGCAGTTCTTC. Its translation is CASSGGLVMWDEQFF.

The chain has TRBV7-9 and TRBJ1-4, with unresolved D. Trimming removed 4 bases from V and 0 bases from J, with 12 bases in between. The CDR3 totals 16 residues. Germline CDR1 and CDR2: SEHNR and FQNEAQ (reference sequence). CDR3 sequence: CASSSAPRATNEKLFF. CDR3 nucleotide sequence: TGTGCCAGCAGCTCAGCCCCGCGAGCAACTAATGAAAAACTGTTTTTT.

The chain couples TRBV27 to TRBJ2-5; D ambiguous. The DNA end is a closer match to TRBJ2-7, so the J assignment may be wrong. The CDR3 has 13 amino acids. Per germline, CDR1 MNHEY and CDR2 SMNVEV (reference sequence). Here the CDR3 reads CASSAGSSYEQYF. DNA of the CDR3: TGTGCCAGCAGTGCTGGTAGTTCCTACGAGCAGTACTTC.

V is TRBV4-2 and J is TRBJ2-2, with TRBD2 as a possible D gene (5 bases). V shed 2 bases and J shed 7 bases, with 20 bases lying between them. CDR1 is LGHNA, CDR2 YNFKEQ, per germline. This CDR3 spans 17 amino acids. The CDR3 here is CASSQWFLGSEIGELFF. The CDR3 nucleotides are TGTGCCAGCAGCCAATGGTTTCTGGGGAGCGAGATCGGGGAGCTGTTTTTT.

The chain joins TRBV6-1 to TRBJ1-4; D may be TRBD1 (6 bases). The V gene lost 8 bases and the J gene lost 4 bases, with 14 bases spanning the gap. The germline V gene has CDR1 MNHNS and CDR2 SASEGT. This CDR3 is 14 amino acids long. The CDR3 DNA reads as TGTGCCAGCCTTAAAGACAGGAATAATGAAAAACTGTTTTTT. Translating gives CASLKDRNNEKLFF.

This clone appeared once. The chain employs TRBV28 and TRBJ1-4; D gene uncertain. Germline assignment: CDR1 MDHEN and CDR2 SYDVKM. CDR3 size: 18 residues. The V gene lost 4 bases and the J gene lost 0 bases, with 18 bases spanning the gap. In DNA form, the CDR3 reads TGTGCCAGCAGTTCCGGAGATAGATATCCAACAACTAATGAAAAACTGTTTTTT. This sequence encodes CASSSGDRYPTTNEKLFF.

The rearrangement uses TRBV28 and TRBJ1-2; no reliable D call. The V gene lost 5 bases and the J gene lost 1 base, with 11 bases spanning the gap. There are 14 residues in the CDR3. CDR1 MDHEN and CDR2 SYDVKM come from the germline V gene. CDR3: CASSVYTGNYGYTF. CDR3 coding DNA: TGTGCCAGCAGTGTATATACCGGTAACTATGGCTACACCTTC.

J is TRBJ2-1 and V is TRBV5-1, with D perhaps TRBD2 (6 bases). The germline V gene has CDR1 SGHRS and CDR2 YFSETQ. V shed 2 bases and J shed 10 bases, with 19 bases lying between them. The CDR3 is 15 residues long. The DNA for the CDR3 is TGCGCCAGCAGCTTAACCGGGCCTCCCGGGGGAGAGCAGTTCTTC. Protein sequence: CASSLTGPPGGEQFF.

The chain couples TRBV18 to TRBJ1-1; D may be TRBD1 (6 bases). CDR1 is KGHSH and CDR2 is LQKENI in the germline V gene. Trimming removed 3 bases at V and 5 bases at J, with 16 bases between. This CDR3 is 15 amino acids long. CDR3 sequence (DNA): TGTGCCAGCTCACCCCCAGACAGGAGATTAACTGAAGCTTTCTTT. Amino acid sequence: CASSPPDRRLTEAFF.

The CDR3 protein is CASSLVGRSNTEAFF. The CDR3 nucleotides read TGTGCCAGCAGCTTAGTCGGACGGTCGAACACTGAAGCTTTCTTT. The chain couples TRBV7-9 to TRBJ1-1; unclear D gene. Germline values: CDR1 SEHNR, CDR2 FQNEAQ (reference sequence). The V and J ends lost 1 base and 1 base respectively, with 10 bases between them. CDR3 length: 15 residues.

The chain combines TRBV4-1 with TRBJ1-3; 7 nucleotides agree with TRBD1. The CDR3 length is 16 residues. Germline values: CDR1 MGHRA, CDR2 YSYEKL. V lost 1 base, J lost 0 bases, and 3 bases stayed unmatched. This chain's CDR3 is CASSQGQGDSGNTIYF. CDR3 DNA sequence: TGCGCCAGCAGCCAAGGCCAGGGGGACTCTGGAAACACCATATATTTT.

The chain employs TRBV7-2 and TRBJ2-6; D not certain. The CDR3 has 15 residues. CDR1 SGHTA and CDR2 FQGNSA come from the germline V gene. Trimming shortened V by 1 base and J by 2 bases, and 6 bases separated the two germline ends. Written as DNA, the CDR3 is TGTGCCAGCAGCTTAGGACTTCCTGGGGCCAACGTCCTGACTTTC. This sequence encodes CASSLGLPGANVLTF. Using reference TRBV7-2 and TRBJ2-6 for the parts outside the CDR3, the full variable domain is GAGVSQSPSNKVTEKGKDVELRCDPISGHTALYWYRQSLGQGLEFLIYFQGNSAPDKSGLPSDRFSAERTGGSVSTLTIQRTQQEDSAVYLCASSLGLPGANVLTFGAGSRLTVL.

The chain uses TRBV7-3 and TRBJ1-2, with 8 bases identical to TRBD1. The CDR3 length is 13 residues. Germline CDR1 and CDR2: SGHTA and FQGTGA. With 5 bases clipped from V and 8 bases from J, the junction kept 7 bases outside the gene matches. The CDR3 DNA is TGTGCCAGCAGCAGTGATAGGACAGGGGGCTACACCTTC. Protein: CASSSDRTGGYTF.

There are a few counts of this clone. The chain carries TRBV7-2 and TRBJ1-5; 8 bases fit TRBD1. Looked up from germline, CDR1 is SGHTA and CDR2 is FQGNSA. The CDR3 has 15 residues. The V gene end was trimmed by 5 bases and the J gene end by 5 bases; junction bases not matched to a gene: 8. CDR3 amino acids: CASSKRTGQDQPQHF. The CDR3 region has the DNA TGTGCCAGCAGCAAAAGGACAGGGCAAGATCAGCCCCAGCATTTT.

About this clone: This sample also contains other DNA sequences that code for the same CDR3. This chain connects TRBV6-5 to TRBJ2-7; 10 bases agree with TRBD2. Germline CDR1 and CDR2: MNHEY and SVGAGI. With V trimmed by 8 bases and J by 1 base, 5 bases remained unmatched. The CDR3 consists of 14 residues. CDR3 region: CASRASGGSYEQYF. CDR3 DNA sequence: TGTGCCAGCCGGGCTAGCGGGGGATCCTACGAGCAGTACTTC.

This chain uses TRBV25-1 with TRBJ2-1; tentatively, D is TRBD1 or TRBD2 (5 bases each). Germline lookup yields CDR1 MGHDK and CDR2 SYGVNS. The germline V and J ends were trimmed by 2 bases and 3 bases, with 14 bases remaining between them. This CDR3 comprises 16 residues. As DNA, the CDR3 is TGTGCCAGCAGTGAAGCCGGGACGGGGATCTACAATGAGCAGTTCTTC. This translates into CASSEAGTGIYNEQFF.

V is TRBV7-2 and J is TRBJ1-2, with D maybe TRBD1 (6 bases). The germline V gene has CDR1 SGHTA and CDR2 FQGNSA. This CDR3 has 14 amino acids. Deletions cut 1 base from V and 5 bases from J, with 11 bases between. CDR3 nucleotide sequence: TGTGCCAGCAGCTTAGTTGGGACAACATATGGCTACACCTTC. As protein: CASSLVGTTYGYTF. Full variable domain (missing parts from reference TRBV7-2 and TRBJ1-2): GAGVSQSPSNKVTEKGKDVELRCDPISGHTALYWYRQSLGQGLEFLIYFQGNSAPDKSGLPSDRFSAERTGGSVSTLTIQRTQQEDSAVYLCASSLVGTTYGYTFGSGTRLTVV.

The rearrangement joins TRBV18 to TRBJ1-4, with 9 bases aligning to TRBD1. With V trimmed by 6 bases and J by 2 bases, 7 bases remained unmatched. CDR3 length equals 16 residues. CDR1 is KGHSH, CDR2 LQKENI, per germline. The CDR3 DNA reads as TGTGCCAGCTCGGGACAGGGCGCCAGGACTAATGAAAAACTGTTTTTT. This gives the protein CASSGQGARTNEKLFF. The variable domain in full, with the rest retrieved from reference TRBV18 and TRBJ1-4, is NAGVMQNPRHLVRRRGQEARLRCSPMKGHSHVYWYRQLPEEGLKFMVYLQKENIIDESGMPKERFSAEFPKEGPSILRIQQVVRGDSAAYFCASSGQGARTNEKLFFGSGTQLSVL.

The CDR3: CASSTRTVNTGELFF. CDR3 DNA sequence: TGCGCCAGCAGCACTCGGACAGTAAACACCGGGGAGCTGTTTTTT. The chain has TRBV5-1 and TRBJ2-2; tentatively, D is TRBD1 (6 bases). Trimming stripped 4 bases from V and 2 bases from J, with 12 bases between. The germline gives CDR1 SGHRS, CDR2 YFSETQ. The CDR3 length is 15 residues.

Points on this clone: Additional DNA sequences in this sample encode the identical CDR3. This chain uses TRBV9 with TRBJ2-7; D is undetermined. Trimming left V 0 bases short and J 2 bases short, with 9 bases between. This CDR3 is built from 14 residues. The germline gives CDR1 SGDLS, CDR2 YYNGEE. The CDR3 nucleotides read TGTGCCAGCAGCGTAGGGACGGCTACCTACGAGCAGTACTTC. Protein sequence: CASSVGTATYEQYF. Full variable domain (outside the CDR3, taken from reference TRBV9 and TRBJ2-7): DSGVTQTPKHLITATGQRVTLRCSPRSGDLSVYWYQQSLDQGLQFLIQYYNGEERAKGNILERFSAQQFPDLHSELNLSSLELGDSALYFCASSVGTATYEQYFGPGTRLTVT.

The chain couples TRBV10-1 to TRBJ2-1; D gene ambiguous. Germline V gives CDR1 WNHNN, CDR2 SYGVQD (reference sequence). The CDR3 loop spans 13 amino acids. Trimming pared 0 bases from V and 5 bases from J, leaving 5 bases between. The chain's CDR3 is CASSESTNNEQFF. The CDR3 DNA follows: TGCGCCAGCAGTGAGTCGACGAACAATGAGCAGTTCTTC.

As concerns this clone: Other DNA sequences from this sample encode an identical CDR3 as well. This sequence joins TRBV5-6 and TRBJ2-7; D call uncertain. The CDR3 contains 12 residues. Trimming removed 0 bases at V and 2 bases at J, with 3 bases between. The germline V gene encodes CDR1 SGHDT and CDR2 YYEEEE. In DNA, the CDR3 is TGTGCCAGCAGCTTGGCAACCTACGAGCAGTACTTC. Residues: CASSLATYEQYF.

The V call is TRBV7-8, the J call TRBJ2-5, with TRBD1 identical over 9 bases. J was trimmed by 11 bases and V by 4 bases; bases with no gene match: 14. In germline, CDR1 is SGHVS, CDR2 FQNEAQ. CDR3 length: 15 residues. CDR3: CASSSDPGQGRLQYF. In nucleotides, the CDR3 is TGTGCCAGCAGCTCCGACCCGGGACAGGGAAGATTACAGTACTTC.